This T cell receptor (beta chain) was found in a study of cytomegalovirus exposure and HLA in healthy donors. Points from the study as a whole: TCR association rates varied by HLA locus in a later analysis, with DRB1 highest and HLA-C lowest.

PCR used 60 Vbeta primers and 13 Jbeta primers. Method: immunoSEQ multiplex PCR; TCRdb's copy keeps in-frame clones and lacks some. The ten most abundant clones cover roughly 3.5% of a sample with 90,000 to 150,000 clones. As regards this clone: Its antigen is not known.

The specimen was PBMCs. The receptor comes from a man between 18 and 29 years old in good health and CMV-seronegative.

Here the CDR3 DNA reads TGTGCCAGCAGCCCCCTGTGGGAGCTGTTTTTT. Its protein is CASSPLWELFF. The gene calls are TRBV6-6 and TRBJ2-2, with D hard to call. Trimming cost V 6 bases and J 9 bases, with 8 bases left between them. The germline V gene encodes CDR1 MNHNY and CDR2 SVGAGI (reference sequence). The CDR3 contains 11 residues.